This entry lists 28 T cell receptor beta chains sequenced from one sample in a study of blood T cell repertoires in COVID-19. Produced via immunoSEQ multiplex PCR; TCRdb's table is partial and in-frame only. The table shows 150,000 to 180,000 clones, with under 95% occurring only once. The sequenced sample consisted of peripheral blood. The receptors derive from a man in his fifties or sixties with acute or convalescent COVID-19.

On this clone: The germline gene is not matched at one end of the junction; a read error may be the cause. The genes are TRBV7-9 and TRBJ2-7; 9 nucleotides agree with TRBD1. This CDR3 contains 15 residues. Looked up from germline, CDR1 is SEHNR and CDR2 is FQNEAQ (reference sequence). The CDR3 nucleotides are TGTGCCAGCAGCTCCCCCCGGGACAGGGAGGACCCCTGGCACTTC. Translated: CASSSPRDREDPWHF.

The chain employs TRBV6-7 and TRBJ1-4; D unclear. TRBV6-7 is an open reading frame whose function is uncertain. The CDR3 length is 23 residues. The ends were cut back, 2 bases at V and 7 bases at J, with 38 bases in the middle. The DNA of the CDR3 is TGTGCCAGCAGTTACCCCGGGATTCTAATGAAAAACTGTTTCTCGGAATTGCTTGAAAAACTGTTTTTT. This codes for CASSYPGILMKNCFSELLEKLFF.

Here the CDR3 DNA reads TGTGCCAGCTCACCCTGGCAGGGGCTGAACACTGAAGCTTTCTTT. This gives the protein CASSPWQGLNTEAFF. The chain recombines TRBV18 with TRBJ1-1; D is possibly TRBD1 (6 bases). Trimming pared 3 bases from V and 0 bases from J, leaving 11 bases between. The CDR3 totals 15 residues. CDR1 and CDR2 from the germline V gene are KGHSH and LQKENI.

This rearrangement joins TRBV19 to TRBJ1-5; 9 bases are a match to TRBD1. J lost 0 bases, V lost 0 bases, and 6 bases had no gene match. The CDR3 sequence is 18 residues long. Germline assignment: CDR1 LNHDA and CDR2 SQIVND (reference sequence). CDR3 region: CASSIDPQGANSNQPQHF. The CDR3 DNA follows: TGTGCCAGTAGTATAGACCCACAGGGGGCTAATAGCAATCAGCCCCAGCATTTT.

The V call is TRBV11-2, the J call TRBJ2-2, with D maybe TRBD1 (6 bases). The CDR3 is 16 amino acids. Germline lookup yields CDR1 SGHAT and CDR2 FQNNGV. The ends were cut back, 5 bases at V and 4 bases at J, with 17 bases in the middle. CDR3 residues: CASSPRDKTRTGELFF. CDR3 in DNA: TGTGCCAGCAGCCCCCGGGACAAGACCCGCACCGGGGAGCTGTTTTTT.

V usage is TRBV7-9 and J usage is TRBJ2-7; TRBD2 might be the D (6 bases). There are 13 residues in the CDR3. Per the germline V gene, CDR1 is SEHNR and CDR2 is FQNEAQ (reference sequence). The V and J ends lost 0 bases and 4 bases respectively, with 7 bases between them. The CDR3: CASSLAGGYEQYF. DNA for the CDR3: TGTGCCAGCAGCTTAGCGGGAGGTTACGAGCAGTACTTC.

The CDR3 DNA follows: TGTGCCAGTATGGGAGTACAGGGGGACGAGACCCAGTACTTC. Encoded protein: CASMGVQGDETQYF. This rearrangement joins TRBV19 to TRBJ2-5; 8 bases line up with TRBD1. Looked up from germline, CDR1 is LNHDA and CDR2 is SQIVND (reference sequence). Trimming at V came to 7 bases and at J to 5 bases, leaving 9 bases not matched to a gene. The length of the CDR3 is 14 residues.

The chain carries TRBV7-6 and TRBJ2-6; D unresolved. CDR3 size: 17 residues. The V gene's germline CDR1 is SGHVS and CDR2 FNYEAQ. V was shortened by 1 base and J by 0 bases, with 10 bases between the two germline ends. The CDR3 DNA is TGTGCCAGCAGCTTAGTGGCGGCGGTCTCTGGGGCCAACGTCCTGACTTTC. This gives the protein CASSLVAAVSGANVLTF. The whole variable domain, remainder taken from reference TRBV7-6 and TRBJ2-6, is GAGVSQSPRYKVTKRGQDVALRCDPISGHVSLYWYRQALGQGPEFLTYFNYEAQQDKSGLPNDRFSAERPEGSISTLTIQRTEQRDSAMYRCASSLVAAVSGANVLTFGAGSRLTVL.

This sequence joins TRBV13 and TRBJ2-5; TRBD2 aligns across 15 bases. Trimming at V came to 4 bases and at J to 4 bases, leaving 7 bases not matched to a gene. CDR1 and CDR2 from the germline V gene are PRHDT and FYEKMQ (reference sequence). The CDR3 length is 17 residues. The CDR3 loop reads CASSSRWTSGGVETQYF. The CDR3, as DNA: TGTGCCAGCAGCTCCCGATGGACTAGCGGGGGGGTAGAGACCCAGTACTTC.

The chain links TRBV3-1 (or the pseudogene TRBV3-2) to TRBJ2-5; tentatively, D is TRBD1 (6 bases). The CDR3 contains 14 residues. The ends were cut back, 0 bases at V and 5 bases at J, with 10 bases in the middle. CDR1 is LGHDT and CDR2 is YNNKEL in the germline V gene (reference sequence). CDR3 coding DNA: TGTGCCAGCAGCCAAGACACAGGGCGGGAGACCCAGTACTTC. Translated: CASSQDTGRETQYF.

In this sample, this clone turned up once. The V gene is TRBV13, the J gene TRBJ1-3; no reliable D call. Germline CDR1 and CDR2: PRHDT and FYEKMQ (reference sequence). V was shortened by 5 bases and J by 7 bases, with 9 bases between the two germline ends. CDR3 length equals 12 residues. This chain's CDR3 is CASSLESNTIYF. The CDR3 DNA is TGTGCCAGCAGCCTGGAGTCGAACACCATATATTTT.

The chain carries TRBV3-1 (or the pseudogene TRBV3-2) and TRBJ1-4; no firm D call. Trimming cost V 3 bases and J 3 bases, with 8 bases left between them. In germline, CDR1 is LGHDT, CDR2 YNNKEL (reference sequence). The CDR3 is made up of 14 amino acids. The CDR3 nucleotides are TGTGCCAGCAGCCATTTGGCAGCTAATGAAAAACTGTTTTTT. It specifies CASSHLAANEKLFF.

This sequence joins TRBV11-2 and TRBJ1-3; D unresolved. Trimming stripped 1 base from V and 7 bases from J, with 14 bases between. CDR3 length: 15 residues. Looked up from germline, CDR1 is SGHAT and CDR2 is FQNNGV. CDR3 region: CASSLALQWRNTIYF. The CDR3 DNA follows: TGTGCCAGCAGCTTAGCTTTACAGTGGAGGAACACCATATATTTT.

This clone was detected only once. The V call is TRBV2, the J call TRBJ1-2; D gene uncertain. The germline V gene encodes CDR1 SNHLY and CDR2 FYNNEI. The V gene lost 4 bases and the J gene lost 0 bases, with 3 bases spanning the gap. The CDR3 totals 12 residues. Here the CDR3 DNA reads TGTGCCAGCAGTGCGGCTAACTATGGCTACACCTTC. Its translation: CASSAANYGYTF.

This clone was observed a single time. This chain links TRBV6-5 with TRBJ1-1; TRBD1 is a possible D gene (5 bases). The CDR3 runs to 14 residues. The ends were cut back, 6 bases at V and 1 base at J, with 12 bases in the middle. Germline-derived CDR1 and CDR2 are MNHEY and SVGAGI. CDR3 nucleotide sequence: TGTGCCAGCAGATCAATGACAGCGAACACTGAAGCTTTCTTT. Translated, it gives CASRSMTANTEAFF.

The chain recombines TRBV7-8 with TRBJ2-5; TRBD1 aligns across 7 bases. Germline CDR1 SGHVS, CDR2 FQNEAQ. CDR3 length: 13 amino acids. Trimming at V came to 3 bases and at J to 3 bases, leaving 1 base not matched to a gene. The CDR3 loop reads CASSFDREETQYF. In DNA, the CDR3 is TGTGCCAGCAGCTTCGACAGGGAAGAGACCCAGTACTTC.

The chain uses TRBV7-2 and TRBJ2-7; TRBD2 might be the D (6 bases). The CDR3 runs to 14 residues. The V end was cut by 4 bases, the J end by 7 bases, with 17 bases between. Germline-derived CDR1 and CDR2 are SGHTA and FQGNSA. The CDR3 protein is CASSSLGREAEQYF. CDR3 DNA: TGTGCCAGCAGCTCCCTGGGCAGGGAGGCGGAGCAGTACTTC.

The J gene is TRBJ2-5, the V gene TRBV3-1 (or the pseudogene TRBV3-2), with 7 bases fitting TRBD2. Trimming at V came to 7 bases and at J to 4 bases, leaving 9 bases not matched to a gene. The CDR3 loop spans 14 amino acids. Per germline, CDR1 LGHDT and CDR2 YNNKEL (reference sequence). The CDR3 DNA sequence: TGTGCCAGCAACCCGACTAGCATGGCAGAGACCCAGTACTTC. Protein: CASNPTSMAETQYF.

The rearrangement links TRBV10-2 to TRBJ2-3; possibly TRBD2 for D (5 bases). The V gene's germline CDR1 is WSHSY and CDR2 SAAADI. The V and J ends lost 4 bases and 0 bases respectively, with 8 bases between them. The CDR3 is made up of 14 amino acids. The CDR3 sequence: CASSVQRSTDTQYF. DNA for the CDR3: TGCGCCAGCAGTGTCCAGCGGAGCACAGATACGCAGTATTTT.

The rearrangement links TRBV24-1 to TRBJ1-2; the D is unclear. V lost 4 bases to trimming and J lost 3 bases, with 8 bases between them. The length of the CDR3 is 13 residues. CDR1 and CDR2 (germline): KGHDR, SFDVKD. CDR3 nucleotide sequence: TGTGCCACCAGTGAGTATCGTGACTATGGCTACACCTTC. Translated: CATSEYRDYGYTF.

The chain uses TRBV2 and TRBJ1-1, with D unclear. Germline lookup yields CDR1 SNHLY and CDR2 FYNNEI. V was pared by 3 bases and J by 1 base, with 6 bases between. The CDR3 length is 13 residues. The chain's CDR3 is CASSDVQNTEAFF. CDR3 DNA: TGTGCCAGCAGTGATGTTCAGAACACTGAAGCTTTCTTT.

This clone was recorded a few times. The V gene is TRBV28, the J gene TRBJ2-7, with TRBD1 matching over 7 bases. This CDR3 comprises 15 residues. Trimming removed 3 bases from V and 5 bases from J; junction bases left unmatched: 10. CDR1 MDHEN and CDR2 SYDVKM come from the germline V gene. The CDR3 protein is CASSFGGRGNDEQYV. The CDR3 nucleotides are TGTGCCAGCAGTTTCGGAGGCAGGGGGAACGACGAGCAGTACGTC.

V is TRBV7-2 and J is TRBJ1-2; no firm D call. Per germline, CDR1 SGHTA and CDR2 FQGNSA. The CDR3 has 14 residues. Trimming pared 0 bases from V and 2 bases from J, leaving 7 bases between. For the CDR3, the DNA is TGTGCCAGCAGCTTAGCACCCCGGAACTATGGCTACACCTTC. Its translation is CASSLAPRNYGYTF.

The CDR3 reads CASTKGVNYGYTF. DNA for the CDR3: TGTGCCAGCACAAAGGGGGTTAACTATGGCTACACCTTC. This chain uses TRBV12-3 or TRBV12-4 with TRBJ1-2; possibly TRBD1 for D (6 bases). The V and J ends lost 7 bases and 1 base respectively, with 10 bases between them. The CDR3 covers 13 residues.

The rearrangement joins TRBV7-2 to TRBJ2-4, with D maybe TRBD1 (6 bases). V lost 3 bases, J lost 7 bases, and 10 bases lay in between. The CDR3 length is 13 residues. CDR1 and CDR2 (germline): SGHTA, FQGNSA. CDR3 bases: TGTGCCAGCAGCTTCGCAGGGGAGAACATTCAGTACTTC. Translated, it gives CASSFAGENIQYF. Variable domain in full (rest from reference TRBV7-2 and TRBJ2-4): GAGVSQSPSNKVTEKGKDVELRCDPISGHTALYWYRQSLGQGLEFLIYFQGNSAPDKSGLPSDRFSAERTGGSVSTLTIQRTQQEDSAVYLCASSFAGENIQYFGAGTRLSVL.

The chain couples TRBV11-2 to TRBJ2-1; 8 bases agree with TRBD2. CDR3 length equals 15 residues. With 5 bases clipped from V and 7 bases from J, the junction kept 10 bases outside the gene matches. CDR1 SGHAT and CDR2 FQNNGV come from the germline V gene. CDR3 in DNA: TGTGCCAGCAGCCGAGCCGGGACTAGGAGAAATGAGCAGTTCTTC. It yields the protein CASSRAGTRRNEQFF.

The J gene is TRBJ1-6, the V gene TRBV30; the D is unclear. Germline CDR1 GTSNPN, CDR2 SVGIG (reference sequence). CDR3 length: 16 amino acids. V gave up 3 bases and J gave up 0 bases, with 12 bases separating them. As DNA, the CDR3 is TGTGCCTGGAGCTTAGCCGGGAGCTCCTATAATTCACCCCTCCACTTT. Translating gives CAWSLAGSSYNSPLHF.

This chain uses TRBV9 with TRBJ1-5; the match to TRBD1 covers 8 bases. Germline loops: CDR1 SGDLS, CDR2 YYNGEE. This CDR3 is built from 16 residues. V gave up 3 bases and J gave up 9 bases; unmatched junction bases: 14. CDR3 in DNA: TGTGCCAGCAGCGCCTCGGACAGGGCGGGCTTTGGGCCCCAGCATTTT. Its protein product is CASSASDRAGFGPQHF.